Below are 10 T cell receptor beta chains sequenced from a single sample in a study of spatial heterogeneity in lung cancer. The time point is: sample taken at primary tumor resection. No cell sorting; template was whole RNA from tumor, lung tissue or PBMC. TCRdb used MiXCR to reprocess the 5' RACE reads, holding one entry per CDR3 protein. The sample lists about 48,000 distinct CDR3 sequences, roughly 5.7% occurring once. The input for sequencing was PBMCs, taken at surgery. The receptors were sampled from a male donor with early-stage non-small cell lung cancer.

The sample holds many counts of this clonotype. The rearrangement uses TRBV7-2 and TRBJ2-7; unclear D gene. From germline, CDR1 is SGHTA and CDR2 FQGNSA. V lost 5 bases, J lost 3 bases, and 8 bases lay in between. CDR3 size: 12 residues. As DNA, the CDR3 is TGTGCCAGCAGCCCCCTGGGCTACGAGCAGTACTTC. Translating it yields CASSPLGYEQYF.

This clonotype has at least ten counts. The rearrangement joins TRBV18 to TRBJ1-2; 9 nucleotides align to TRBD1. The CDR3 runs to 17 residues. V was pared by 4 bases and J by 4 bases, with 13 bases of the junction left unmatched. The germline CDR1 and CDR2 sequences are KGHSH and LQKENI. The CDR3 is CASSQGGSGQGTYGYTF. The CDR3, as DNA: TGTGCCAGCTCACAGGGAGGCTCTGGACAGGGGACCTATGGCTACACCTTC.

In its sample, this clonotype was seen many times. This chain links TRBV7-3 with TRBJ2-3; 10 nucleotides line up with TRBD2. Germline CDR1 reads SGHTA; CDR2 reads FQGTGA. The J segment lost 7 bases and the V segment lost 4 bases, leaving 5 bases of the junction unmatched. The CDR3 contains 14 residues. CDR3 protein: CASSSGLAAHTQYF. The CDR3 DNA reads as TGTGCCAGCAGCTCCGGACTAGCGGCCCATACGCAGTATTTT.

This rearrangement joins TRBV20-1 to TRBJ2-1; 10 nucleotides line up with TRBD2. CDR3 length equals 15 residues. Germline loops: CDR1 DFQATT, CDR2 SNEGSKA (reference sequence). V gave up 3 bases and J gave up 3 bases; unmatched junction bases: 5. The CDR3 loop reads CSARVASGGYNEQFF. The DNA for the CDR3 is TGCAGTGCTAGGGTGGCTAGCGGGGGCTACAATGAGCAGTTCTTC.

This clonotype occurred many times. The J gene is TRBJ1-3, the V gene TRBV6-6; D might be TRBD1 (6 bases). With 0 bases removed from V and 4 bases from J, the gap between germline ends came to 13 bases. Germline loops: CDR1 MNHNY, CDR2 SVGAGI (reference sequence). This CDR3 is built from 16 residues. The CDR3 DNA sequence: TGTGCCAGCAGTTACTCCTCGGGGACACGGGGAAACACCATATATTTT. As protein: CASSYSSGTRGNTIYF.

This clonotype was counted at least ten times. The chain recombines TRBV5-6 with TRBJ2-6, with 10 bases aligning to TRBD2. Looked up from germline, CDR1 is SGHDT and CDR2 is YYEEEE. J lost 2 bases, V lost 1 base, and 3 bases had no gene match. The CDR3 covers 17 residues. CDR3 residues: CASSLFLAGAGANVLTF. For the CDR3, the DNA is TGTGCCAGCAGCTTGTTCCTAGCGGGAGCTGGGGCCAACGTCCTGACTTTC.

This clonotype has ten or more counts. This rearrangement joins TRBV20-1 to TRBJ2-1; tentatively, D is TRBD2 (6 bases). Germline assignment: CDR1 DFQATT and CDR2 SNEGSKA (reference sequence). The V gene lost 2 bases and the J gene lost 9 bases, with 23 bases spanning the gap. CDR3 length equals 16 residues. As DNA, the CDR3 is TGCAGTGCTAGATCTCTTCTCTCCGGGGGAAAGGGTGAGCAGTTCTTC. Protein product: CSARSLLSGGKGEQFF.

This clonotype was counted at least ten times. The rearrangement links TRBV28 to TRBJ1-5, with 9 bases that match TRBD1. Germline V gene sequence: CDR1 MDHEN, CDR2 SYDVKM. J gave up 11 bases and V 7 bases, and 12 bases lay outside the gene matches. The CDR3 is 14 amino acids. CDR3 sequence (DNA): TGTGCCAGCACCGAGACAGGGGGTACTGGTGCCCAGCATTTT. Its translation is CASTETGGTGAQHF.

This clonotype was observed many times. CDR3 amino acids: CASRPNLGGSSYEQYF. CDR3 DNA sequence: TGTGCCAGCAGGCCAAATCTAGGCGGGAGCTCCTACGAGCAGTACTTC. The rearrangement uses TRBV12-3 or TRBV12-4 and TRBJ2-7; 7 bases match TRBD2. The trim removed 6 bases at V and 0 bases at J, leaving 11 bases unmatched. This CDR3 region has 16 residues.

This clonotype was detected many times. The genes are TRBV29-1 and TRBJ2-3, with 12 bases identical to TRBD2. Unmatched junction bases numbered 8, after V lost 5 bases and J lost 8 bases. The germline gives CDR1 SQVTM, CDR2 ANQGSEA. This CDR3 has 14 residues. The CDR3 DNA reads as TGCAGCGTTCTAGCGGGAGGGCTTTCTGGTACGCAGTATTTT. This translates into CSVLAGGLSGTQYF.